This T cell receptor (beta chain) was found in a study of memory CD4+ T cells and cytomegalovirus serostatus (dated by TCRdb to about 2019). Notes on the research overall: A total of some 35 healthy Belgian adults, of whom 9 were CMV seropositive and approximately 25 were CMV seronegative, were included in the cohort. To replicate a published TCR-based CMV serostatus classifier, the study sequenced CD4+ memory TCRbeta repertoires from a Belgian cohort whose cytomegalovirus serostatus was known.

On the study overall, not on this receptor specifically: Among the 150 to 200 previously reported CMV-associated TCRbeta sequences, 67 showed up in the CD4+ memory repertoires, with each one found in between one and five individuals. Only CD4+CD45RO+ memory cells were sequenced, unlike the original study, which covered naive and memory CD4+ and CD8+ populations. CMV serostatus prediction reached a median bootstrapped AUC of nearly 0.96 with the original framework and 0.91 with a US-trained random forest. On the Belgian cohort, the classifier built on the original framework reached a median bootstrapped AUC of about 0.95, with a 95% CI of 0.76-1.00. Results were interpreted as suggesting that the CMV-associated TCR signature is largely present in the CD4+ memory repertoire.

Its CDR3 holds 15 amino acids, cysteine through phenylalanine. The only DNA kept is the CDR3, 45 bases in frame from the first base. According to the germline V gene (reference sequence), CDR1 reads MNHEY and CDR2 reads SMNVEV. The germline V end is reduced by 6 bases and the J end by 7 bases; junction bases left unmatched: 10. The Quick-DNA Microprep Kit was used to extract genomic DNA from the sorted cells. Amplification of TCRbeta DNA was done with the immunoSEQ hsTCRbeta kit, following the protocol from the manufacturer. TCRbeta libraries were sequenced on an Illumina MiSeq instrument. As for the authors' bioinformatics: Once out-of-frame sequences had been removed, millions of distinct TCRbeta sequences were left, which works out to an average of about 71,000 per individual. Each individual was scored by the count of 150 to 200 previously reported CMV-associated TCRbeta sequences and the total productive distinct TCRbeta count. A beta-binomial model was reimplemented in Python, and scikit-learn random forests with default parameters were trained on US cohort data. Classifier performance on the Belgian cohort was summarized as median AUC with percentile confidence intervals over 10,000 bootstrap iterations. TCRdb's version of the immuneACCESS table is confined to in-frame rearrangements and falls short of the full clone set. An unresolved V gene accounts for under half of the shortfall where checked; the remainder is of unknown origin. Clonal size and the V and J genes are those of that table, whereas D and trimming came from the DNA. Within this sample are some 50,000 clones, with about 80% of them counted one time only. The ten largest clones take up roughly 1.7% of the sample.

A FACSAria II was used to sort memory CD4+ T cells, defined as single viable CD3+CD4+CD8-CD45RO+ cells. CMV serostatus was assessed using a Roche Elecsys assay, by which serum IgG against CMV pp150, pp28, p38 and p52 was detected. After thawing, total CD4+ T cells were enriched by positive selection with CD4 magnetic microbeads. The samples came from a separate study whose specific focus was interrogating the CD4+ T cell memory repertoire. Peripheral blood mononuclear cells were isolated and cryopreserved according to standard operating procedures, and serum was kept at -80 degrees C. Staining used CD3-PerCP (BW264/56), CD4-APC (RPA-T4), CD45RO-PE (UCHT1) and CD8-Pacific Orange (3B5) antibodies, with Sytox blue excluding non-viable cells. As regards this clone: Its antigen is unknown. Base qualities were left out, and no much larger clone turns up one base away.

The chain links TRBV27 with TRBJ2-1, with TRBD2 identical over 9 junction bases. This TCR was sampled from an adult in good health and CMV-seronegative. Input material: memory CD4+ T cells from blood. The CDR3 amino acid sequence is: CASRRPGTSRNEQFF. The DNA sequence reads TGTGCCAGCAGAAGACCGGGGACTAGCAGGAATGAGCAGTTCTTC.